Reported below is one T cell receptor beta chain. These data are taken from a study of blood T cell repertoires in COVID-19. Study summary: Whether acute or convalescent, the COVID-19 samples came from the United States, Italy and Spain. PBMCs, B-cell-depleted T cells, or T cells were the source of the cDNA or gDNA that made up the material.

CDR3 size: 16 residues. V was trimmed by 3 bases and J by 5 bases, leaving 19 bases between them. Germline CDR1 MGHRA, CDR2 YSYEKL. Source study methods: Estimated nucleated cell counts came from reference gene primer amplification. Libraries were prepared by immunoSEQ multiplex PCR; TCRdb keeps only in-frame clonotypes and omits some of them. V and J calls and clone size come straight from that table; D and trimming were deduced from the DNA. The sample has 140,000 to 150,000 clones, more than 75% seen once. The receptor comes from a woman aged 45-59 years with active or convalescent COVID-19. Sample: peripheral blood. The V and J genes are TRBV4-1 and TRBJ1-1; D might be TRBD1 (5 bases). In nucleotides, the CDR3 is TGCGCCAGCAGCCAGAGAGGTGGGCAGGGTGGAACTGAAGCTTTCTTT. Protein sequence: CASSQRGGQGGTEAFF.